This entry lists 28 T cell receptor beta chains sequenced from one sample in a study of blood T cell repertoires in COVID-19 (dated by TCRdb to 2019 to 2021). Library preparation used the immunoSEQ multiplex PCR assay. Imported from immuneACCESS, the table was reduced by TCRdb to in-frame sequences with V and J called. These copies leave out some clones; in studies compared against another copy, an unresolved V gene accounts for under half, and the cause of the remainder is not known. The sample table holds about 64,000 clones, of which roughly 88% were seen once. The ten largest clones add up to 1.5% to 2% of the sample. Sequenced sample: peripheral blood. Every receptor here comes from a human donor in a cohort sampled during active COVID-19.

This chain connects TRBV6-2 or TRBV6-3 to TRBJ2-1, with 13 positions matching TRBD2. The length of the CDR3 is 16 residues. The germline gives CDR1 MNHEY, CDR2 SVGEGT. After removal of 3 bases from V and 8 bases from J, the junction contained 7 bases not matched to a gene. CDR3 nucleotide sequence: TGTGCCAGCAGTTATTGGACTAGCGGGAGAGCGTATGAGCAGTTCTTC. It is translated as CASSYWTSGRAYEQFF.

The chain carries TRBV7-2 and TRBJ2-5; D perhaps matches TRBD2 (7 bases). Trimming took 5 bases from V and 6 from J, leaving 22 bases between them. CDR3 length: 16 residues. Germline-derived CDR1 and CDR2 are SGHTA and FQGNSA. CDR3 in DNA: TGTGCCAGCAGCCTAGTTAGCGGTACGGGGGGCAAGACCCAGTACTTC. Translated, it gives CASSLVSGTGGKTQYF. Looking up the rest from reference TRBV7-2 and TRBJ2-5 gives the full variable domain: GAGVSQSPSNKVTEKGKDVELRCDPISGHTALYWYRQSLGQGLEFLIYFQGNSAPDKSGLPSDRFSAERTGGSVSTLTIQRTQQEDSAVYLCASSLVSGTGGKTQYFGPGTRLLVL.

The CDR3 protein is CASSQEVQRGNNEQFF. As DNA, the CDR3 is TGCGCCAGCAGCCAAGAAGTCCAGCGGGGCAACAATGAGCAGTTCTTC. The chain recombines TRBV4-3 with TRBJ2-1; 7 bases match TRBD2. The CDR3 sequence is 16 residues long. V dropped 0 bases and J dropped 5; count of bases not matched to a gene: 7. Germline loops: CDR1 LGHNA, CDR2 YSLEER.

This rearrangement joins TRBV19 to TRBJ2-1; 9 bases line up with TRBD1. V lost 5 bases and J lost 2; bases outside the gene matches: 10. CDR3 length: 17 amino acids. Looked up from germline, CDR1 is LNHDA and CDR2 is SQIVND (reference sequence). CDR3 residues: CASSWLAGTGPYNEQFF. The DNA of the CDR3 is TGTGCCAGTAGTTGGCTCGCCGGGACAGGGCCCTACAATGAGCAGTTCTTC.

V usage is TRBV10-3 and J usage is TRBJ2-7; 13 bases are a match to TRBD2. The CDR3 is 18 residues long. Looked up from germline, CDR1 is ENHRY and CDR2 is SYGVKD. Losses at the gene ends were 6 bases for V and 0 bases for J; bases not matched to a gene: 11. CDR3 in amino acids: CAIRTTGTSGTISYEQYF. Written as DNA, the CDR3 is TGTGCCATCAGGACCACCGGGACTAGCGGGACAATCTCCTACGAGCAGTACTTC.

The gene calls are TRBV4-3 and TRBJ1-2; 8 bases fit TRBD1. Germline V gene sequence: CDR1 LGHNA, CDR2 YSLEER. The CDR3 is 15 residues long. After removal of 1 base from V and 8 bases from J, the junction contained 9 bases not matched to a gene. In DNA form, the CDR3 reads TGCGCCAGCAGCCAAGGTCTCAGGGGGCGCGGGGGCTACACCTTC. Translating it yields CASSQGLRGRGGYTF.

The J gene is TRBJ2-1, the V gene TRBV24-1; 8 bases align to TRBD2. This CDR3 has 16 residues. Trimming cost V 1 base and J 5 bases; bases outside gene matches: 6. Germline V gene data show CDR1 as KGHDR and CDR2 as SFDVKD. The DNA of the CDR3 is TGTGCCACCAGTGATTTTGGACTAGCAAGTGACAATGAGCAGTTCTTC. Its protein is CATSDFGLASDNEQFF.

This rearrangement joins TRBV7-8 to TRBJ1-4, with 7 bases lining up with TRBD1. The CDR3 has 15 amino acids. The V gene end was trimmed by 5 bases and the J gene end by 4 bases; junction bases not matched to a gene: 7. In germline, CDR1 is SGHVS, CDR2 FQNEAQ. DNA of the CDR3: TGTGCCAGCAGCCCGACAGGGCCCGGTAATGAAAAACTGTTTTTT. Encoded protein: CASSPTGPGNEKLFF. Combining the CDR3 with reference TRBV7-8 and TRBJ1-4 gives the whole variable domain GAGVSQSPRYKVAKRGQDVALRCDPISGHVSLFWYQQALGQGPEFLTYFQNEAQLDKSGLPSDRFFAERPEGSVSTLKIQRTQQEDSAVYLCASSPTGPGNEKLFFGSGTQLSVL.

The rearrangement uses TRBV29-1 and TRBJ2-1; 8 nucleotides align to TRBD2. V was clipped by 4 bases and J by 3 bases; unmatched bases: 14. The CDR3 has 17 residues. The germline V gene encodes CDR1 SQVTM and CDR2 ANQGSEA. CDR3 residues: CSVAGNSGRYDYNEQFF. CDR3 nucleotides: TGCAGCGTTGCAGGGAACAGCGGGAGATACGACTACAATGAGCAGTTCTTC.

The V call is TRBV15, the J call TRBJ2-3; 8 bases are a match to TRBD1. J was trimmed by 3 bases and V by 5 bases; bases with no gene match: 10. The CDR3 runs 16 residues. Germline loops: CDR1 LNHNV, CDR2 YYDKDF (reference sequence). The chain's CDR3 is CATSRAPGQDTDTQYF. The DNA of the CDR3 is TGTGCCACCAGCCGGGCCCCGGGACAGGATACAGATACGCAGTATTTT.

CDR3 residues: CASSTGLPTETQYF. CDR3 sequence (DNA): TGTGCCAGCAGTACGGGATTACCCACCGAGACCCAGTACTTC. The V and J genes are TRBV6-5 and TRBJ2-5, with D perhaps TRBD2 (5 bases). The CDR3 runs to 14 residues. V was cut by 5 bases and J by 5 bases, with 15 bases left in between. From germline, CDR1 is MNHEY and CDR2 SVGAGI.

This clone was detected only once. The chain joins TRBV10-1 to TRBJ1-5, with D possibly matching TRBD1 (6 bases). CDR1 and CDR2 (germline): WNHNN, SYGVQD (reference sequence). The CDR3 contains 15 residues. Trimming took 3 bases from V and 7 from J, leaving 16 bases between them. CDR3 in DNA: TGCGCCAGCAGTGAATCTAACAGGGAAGAACAGCCCCAGCATTTT. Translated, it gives CASSESNREEQPQHF.

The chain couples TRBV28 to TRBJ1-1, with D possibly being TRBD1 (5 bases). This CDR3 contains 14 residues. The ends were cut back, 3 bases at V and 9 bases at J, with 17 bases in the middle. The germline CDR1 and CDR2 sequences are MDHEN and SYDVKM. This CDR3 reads CASSFNPEGVKAFF. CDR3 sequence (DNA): TGTGCCAGCAGTTTTAATCCCGAAGGGGTCAAAGCTTTCTTT.

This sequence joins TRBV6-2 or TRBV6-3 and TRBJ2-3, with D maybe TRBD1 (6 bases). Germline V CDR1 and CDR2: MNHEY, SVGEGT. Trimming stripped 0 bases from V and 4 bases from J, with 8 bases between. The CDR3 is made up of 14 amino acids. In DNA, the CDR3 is TGTGCCAGCAGTTACTCTACAGGGCCAGATACGCAGTATTTT. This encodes CASSYSTGPDTQYF.

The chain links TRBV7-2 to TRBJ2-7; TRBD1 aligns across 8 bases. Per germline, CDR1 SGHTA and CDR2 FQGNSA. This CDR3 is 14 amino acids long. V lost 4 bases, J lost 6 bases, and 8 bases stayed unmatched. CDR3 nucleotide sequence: TGTGCCAGCAGCTCCCCGACAACAGGGGGCGAGCAGTACTTC. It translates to CASSSPTTGGEQYF.

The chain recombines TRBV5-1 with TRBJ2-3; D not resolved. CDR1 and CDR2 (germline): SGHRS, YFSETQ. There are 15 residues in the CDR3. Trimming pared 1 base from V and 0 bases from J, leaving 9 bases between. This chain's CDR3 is CASSLMWPSTDTQYF. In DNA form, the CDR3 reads TGCGCCAGCAGCTTGATGTGGCCTAGCACAGATACGCAGTATTTT.

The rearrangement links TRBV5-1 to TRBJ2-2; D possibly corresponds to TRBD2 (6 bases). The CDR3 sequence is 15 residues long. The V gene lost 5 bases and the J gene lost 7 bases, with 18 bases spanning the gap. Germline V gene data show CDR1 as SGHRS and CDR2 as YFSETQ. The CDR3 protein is CASRGTNGRIGELFF. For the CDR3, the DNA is TGCGCCAGCAGGGGGACGAACGGGAGAATCGGGGAGCTGTTTTTT. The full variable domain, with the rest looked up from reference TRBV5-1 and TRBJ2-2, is KAGVTQTPRYLIKTRGQQVTLSCSPISGHRSVSWYQQTPGQGLQFLFEYFSETQRNKGNFPGRFSGRQFSNSRSEMNVSTLELGDSALYLCASRGTNGRIGELFFGEGSRLTVL.

CDR3 loop: CASSVGQWDQPQHF. In DNA, the CDR3 is TGTGCCAGCAGCGTCGGACAGTGGGATCAGCCCCAGCATTTT. The chain couples TRBV6-5 to TRBJ1-5; D possibly corresponds to TRBD1 (6 bases). V was shortened by 6 bases and J by 5 bases, with 14 bases between the two germline ends. The CDR3 runs 14 residues. Germline-derived CDR1 and CDR2 are MNHEY and SVGAGI.

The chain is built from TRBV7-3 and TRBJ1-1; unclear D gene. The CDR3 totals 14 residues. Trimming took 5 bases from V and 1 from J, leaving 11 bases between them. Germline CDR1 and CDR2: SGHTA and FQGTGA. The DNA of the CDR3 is TGTGCCAGCAGCCCACGACGGGGGAACACTGAAGCTTTCTTT. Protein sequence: CASSPRRGNTEAFF.

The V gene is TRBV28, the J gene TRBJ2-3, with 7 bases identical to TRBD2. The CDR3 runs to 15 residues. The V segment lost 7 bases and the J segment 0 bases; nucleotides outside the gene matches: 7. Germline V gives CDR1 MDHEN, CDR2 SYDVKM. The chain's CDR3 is CASKLGGLSTDTQYF. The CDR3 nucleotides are TGTGCCAGCAAATTGGGGGGGTTGAGCACAGATACGCAGTATTTT.

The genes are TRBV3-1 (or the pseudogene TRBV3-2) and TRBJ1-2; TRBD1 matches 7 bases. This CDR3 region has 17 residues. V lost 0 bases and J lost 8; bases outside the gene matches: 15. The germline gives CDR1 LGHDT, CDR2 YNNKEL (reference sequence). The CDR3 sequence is CASSQDGPWRGRRGYTF. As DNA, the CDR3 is TGTGCCAGCAGCCAAGATGGGCCTTGGAGGGGGCGGCGGGGCTACACCTTC.

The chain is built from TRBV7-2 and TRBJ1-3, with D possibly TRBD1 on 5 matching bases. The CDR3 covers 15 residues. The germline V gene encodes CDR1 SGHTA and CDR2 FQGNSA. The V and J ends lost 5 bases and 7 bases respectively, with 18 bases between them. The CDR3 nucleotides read TGTGCCAGCAGCGCCTCTTGGCAGGGAGGCAACACCATATATTTT. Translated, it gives CASSASWQGGNTIYF.

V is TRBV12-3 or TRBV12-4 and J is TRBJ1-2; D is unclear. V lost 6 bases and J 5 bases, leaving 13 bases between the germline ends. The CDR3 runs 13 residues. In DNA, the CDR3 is TGTGCCAGCAGGGCGGGATTAACTTATGGCTACACCTTC. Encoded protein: CASRAGLTYGYTF.

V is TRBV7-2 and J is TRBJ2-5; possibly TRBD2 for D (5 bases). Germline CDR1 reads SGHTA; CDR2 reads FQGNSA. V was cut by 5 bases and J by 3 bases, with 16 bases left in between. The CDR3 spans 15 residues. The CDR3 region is CASSRLGSVEETQYF. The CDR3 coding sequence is TGTGCCAGCAGCCGCTTGGGTAGCGTGGAAGAGACCCAGTACTTC.

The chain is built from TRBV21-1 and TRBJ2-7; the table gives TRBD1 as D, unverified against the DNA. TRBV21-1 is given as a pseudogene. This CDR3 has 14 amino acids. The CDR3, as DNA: TGTGCCAGCATGCTCGACAGGCAGTGTTACGAGCAGTACTTC. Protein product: CASMLDRQCYEQYF.

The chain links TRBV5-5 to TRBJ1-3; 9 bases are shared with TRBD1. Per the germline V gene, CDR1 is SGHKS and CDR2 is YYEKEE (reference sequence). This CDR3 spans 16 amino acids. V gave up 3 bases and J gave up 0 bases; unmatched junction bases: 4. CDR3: CASSSGQGSSGNTIYF. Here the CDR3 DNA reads TGTGCCAGCAGCTCCGGACAGGGGAGCTCTGGAAACACCATATATTTT.

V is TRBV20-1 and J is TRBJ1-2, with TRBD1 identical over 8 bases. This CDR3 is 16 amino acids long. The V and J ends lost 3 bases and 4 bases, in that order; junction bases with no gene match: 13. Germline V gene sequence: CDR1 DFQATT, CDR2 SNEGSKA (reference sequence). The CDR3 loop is CSASSDGQGEVYGYTF. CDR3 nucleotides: TGCAGTGCTAGTTCCGATGGACAGGGAGAAGTCTATGGCTACACCTTC.

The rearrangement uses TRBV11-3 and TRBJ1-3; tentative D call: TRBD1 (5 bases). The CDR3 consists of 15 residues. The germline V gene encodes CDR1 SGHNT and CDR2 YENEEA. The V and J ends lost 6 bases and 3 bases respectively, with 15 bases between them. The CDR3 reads CASRRSGTRGNTIYF. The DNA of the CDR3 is TGTGCCAGCAGGCGTTCGGGGACTCGTGGAAACACCATATATTTT.